This T cell receptor beta chain was documented in a study of T cell responses to AZD1222 COVID-19 vaccine. The data were produced by immunoSEQ multiplex PCR, yet TCRdb's version contains in-frame clones alone and is incomplete. The table records about 120,000 clones, about 91% of them present only once. Note on this clone: Antigen specificity is unknown.

The germline gives CDR1 WSHSY, CDR2 SAAADI. V lost 2 bases and J lost 3, with 7 bases in between. This CDR3 contains 13 residues. Findings of the study overall: Researchers report vaccine-associated CD4 TCRs spanning spike, with dominance at 160-218 and 743-854. Of the AZD1222 recipients, only six or seven were seropositive at baseline. The reported proportion of spike-specific TCRs targeting unmutated variant regions was nearly half.

The chain links TRBV10-2 to TRBJ1-1, with D possibly being TRBD1 (6 bases). The sample consisted of peripheral blood, taken 28 days after the second AZD1222 dose. The origin of this receptor is an adult who received the AZD1222 COVID-19 vaccine. The CDR3 is CASSEGGDTEAFF. CDR3 nucleotide sequence: TGCGCCAGCAGTGAGGGGGGCGACACTGAAGCTTTCTTT.